This T cell receptor (beta chain) was recovered during a study of T cells after yellow fever vaccination. This clonotype was observed many times. Antigen: not known. General study findings and limits: Few clonotypes appeared in both CD4 and CD8 compartments. Within FACS-sorted repertoires, abundant clonotypes contaminating from the bulk population could be present.

The CDR3 spans 14 residues. In germline, CDR1 is SGHRS, CDR2 YFSETQ. After removal of 2 bases from V and 4 bases from J, the junction contained 2 bases not matched to a gene. TCRdb re-derived calls from the 5' RACE reads in MiXCR, one entry per CDR3 protein. Of about 150,000 distinct CDR3 sequences listed, about 6% are singletons. The sample consisted of CD4+ T cells sorted from PBMCs, taken on the day of the first yellow fever vaccination. This TCR derives from a man younger than 30 who received the YFV17D yellow fever vaccine. The V and J genes are TRBV5-1 and TRBJ2-1; TRBD2 aligns across 8 bases. As DNA, the CDR3 is TGCGCCAGCAGCTTAGCGGGGGAGTACAATGAGCAGTTCTTC. As protein: CASSLAGEYNEQFF.